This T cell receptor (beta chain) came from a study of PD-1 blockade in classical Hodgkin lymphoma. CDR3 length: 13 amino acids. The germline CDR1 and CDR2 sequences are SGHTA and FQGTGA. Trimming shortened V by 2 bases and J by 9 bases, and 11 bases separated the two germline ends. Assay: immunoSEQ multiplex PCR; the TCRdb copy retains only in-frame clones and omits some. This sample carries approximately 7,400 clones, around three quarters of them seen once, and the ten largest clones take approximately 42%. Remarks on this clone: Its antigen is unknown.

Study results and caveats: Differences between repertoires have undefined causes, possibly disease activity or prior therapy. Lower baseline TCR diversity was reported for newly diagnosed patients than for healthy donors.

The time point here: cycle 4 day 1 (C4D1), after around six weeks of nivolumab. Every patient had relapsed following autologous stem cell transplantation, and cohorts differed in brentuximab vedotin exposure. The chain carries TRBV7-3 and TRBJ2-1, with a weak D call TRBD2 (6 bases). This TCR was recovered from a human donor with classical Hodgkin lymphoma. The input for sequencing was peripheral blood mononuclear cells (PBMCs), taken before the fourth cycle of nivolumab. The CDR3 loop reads CASSLLTGGEQFF. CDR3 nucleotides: TGTGCCAGCAGCTTACTCACCGGGGGTGAGCAGTTCTTC.